This TCR beta chain is from a study of OX40 agonist ivuxolimab in advanced cancers. Study-wide background: Three partial responders included one hepatocellular carcinoma patient and two cutaneous melanoma patients.

Method: immunoSEQ multiplex PCR; TCRdb's copy keeps in-frame clones and lacks some. The sample includes tens of thousands of clones, approximately 83% seen only once; the top ten take 0.88%. Systemic immunosuppression or a history of autoimmune disease excluded patients. A word on this clone: Antigen unknown.

The J segment lost 7 bases and the V segment lost 3 bases, leaving 2 bases of the junction unmatched. The germline gives CDR1 SGHTA, CDR2 FQGNSA. CDR3 length: 13 amino acids. Broader study findings: No determination was made of the antigen specificity of the expanded peripheral T cells.

The V and J genes are TRBV7-2 and TRBJ2-1; 8 bases agree with TRBD2. The TCR comes from an adult with an advanced solid tumor such as melanoma, head and neck, liver or kidney cancer. The sequenced sample was CD4+ or CD8+ T cells sorted from blood, obtained in a trial of the OX40 agonist ivuxolimab. CDR3 in amino acids: CASSFGLANEQFF. The CDR3 coding sequence is TGTGCCAGCAGCTTCGGACTAGCTAATGAGCAGTTCTTC.